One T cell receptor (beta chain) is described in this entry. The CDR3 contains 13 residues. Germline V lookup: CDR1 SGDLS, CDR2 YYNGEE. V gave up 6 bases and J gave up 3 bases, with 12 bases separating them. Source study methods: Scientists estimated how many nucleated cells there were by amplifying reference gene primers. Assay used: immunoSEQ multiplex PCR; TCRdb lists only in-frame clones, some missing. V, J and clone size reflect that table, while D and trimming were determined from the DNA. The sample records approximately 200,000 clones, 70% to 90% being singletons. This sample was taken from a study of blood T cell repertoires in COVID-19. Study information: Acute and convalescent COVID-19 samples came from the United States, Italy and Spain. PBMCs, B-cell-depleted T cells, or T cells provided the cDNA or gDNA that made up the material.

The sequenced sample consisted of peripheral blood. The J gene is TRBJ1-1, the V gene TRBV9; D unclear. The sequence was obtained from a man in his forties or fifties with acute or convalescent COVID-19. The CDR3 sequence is CASTFGYDTEAFF. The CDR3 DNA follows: TGTGCCAGCACATTCGGGTACGACACTGAAGCTTTCTTT.